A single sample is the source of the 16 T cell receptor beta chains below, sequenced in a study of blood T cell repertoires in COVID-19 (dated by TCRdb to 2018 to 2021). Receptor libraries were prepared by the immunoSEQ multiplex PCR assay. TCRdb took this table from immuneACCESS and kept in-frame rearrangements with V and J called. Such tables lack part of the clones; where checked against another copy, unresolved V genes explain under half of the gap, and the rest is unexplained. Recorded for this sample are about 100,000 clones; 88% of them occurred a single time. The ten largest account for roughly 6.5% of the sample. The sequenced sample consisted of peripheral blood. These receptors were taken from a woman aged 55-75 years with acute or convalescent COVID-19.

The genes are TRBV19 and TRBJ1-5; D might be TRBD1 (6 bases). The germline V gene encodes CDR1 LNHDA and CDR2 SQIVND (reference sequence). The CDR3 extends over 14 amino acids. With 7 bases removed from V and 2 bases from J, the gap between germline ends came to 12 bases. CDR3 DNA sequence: TGTGCCAGTATGGCAGGGGTTGGCAATCAGCCCCAGCATTTT. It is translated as CASMAGVGNQPQHF.

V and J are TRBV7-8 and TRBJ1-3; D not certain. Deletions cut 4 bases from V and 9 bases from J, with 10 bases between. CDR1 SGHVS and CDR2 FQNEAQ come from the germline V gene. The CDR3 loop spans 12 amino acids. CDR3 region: CASSSSRGTIYF. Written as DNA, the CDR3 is TGTGCCAGCAGCTCATCCCGGGGCACCATATATTTT. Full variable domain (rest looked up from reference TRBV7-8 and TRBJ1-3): GAGVSQSPRYKVAKRGQDVALRCDPISGHVSLFWYQQALGQGPEFLTYFQNEAQLDKSGLPSDRFFAERPEGSVSTLKIQRTQQEDSAVYLCASSSSRGTIYFGEGSWLTVV.

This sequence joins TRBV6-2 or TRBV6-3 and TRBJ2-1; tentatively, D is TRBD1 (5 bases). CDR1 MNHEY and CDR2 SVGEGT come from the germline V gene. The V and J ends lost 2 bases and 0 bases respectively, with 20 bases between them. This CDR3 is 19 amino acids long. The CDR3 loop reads CASSYDFARDEASYNEQFF. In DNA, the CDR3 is TGTGCCAGCAGTTACGACTTTGCCAGGGATGAAGCCTCCTACAATGAGCAGTTCTTC.

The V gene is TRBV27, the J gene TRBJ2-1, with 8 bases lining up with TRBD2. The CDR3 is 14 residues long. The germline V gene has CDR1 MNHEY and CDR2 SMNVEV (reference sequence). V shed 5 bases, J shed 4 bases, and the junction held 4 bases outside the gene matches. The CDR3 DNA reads TGTGCCAGCAGTCTGGGACTAGTGTACAATGAGCAGTTCTTC. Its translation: CASSLGLVYNEQFF.

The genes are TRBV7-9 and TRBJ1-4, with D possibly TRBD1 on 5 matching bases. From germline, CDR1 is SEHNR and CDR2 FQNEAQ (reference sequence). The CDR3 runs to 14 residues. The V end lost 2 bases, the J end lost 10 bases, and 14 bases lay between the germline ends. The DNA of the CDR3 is TGTGCCAGCAGCTTATTTGGGGCCAACGGAAAACTGTTTTTT. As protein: CASSLFGANGKLFF.

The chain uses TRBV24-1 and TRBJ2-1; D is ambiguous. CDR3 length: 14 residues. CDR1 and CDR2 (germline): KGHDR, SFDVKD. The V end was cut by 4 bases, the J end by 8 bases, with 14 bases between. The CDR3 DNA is TGTGCCACCAGTGACTCCGGCTGGAGCGATGAGCAGTTCTTC. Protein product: CATSDSGWSDEQFF.

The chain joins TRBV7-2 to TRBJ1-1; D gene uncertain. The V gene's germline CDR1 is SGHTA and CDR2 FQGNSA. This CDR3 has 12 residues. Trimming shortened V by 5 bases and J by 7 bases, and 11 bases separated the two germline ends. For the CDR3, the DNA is TGTGCCAGCAGCCCAGGCACCTTTGAAGCTTTCTTT. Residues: CASSPGTFEAFF.

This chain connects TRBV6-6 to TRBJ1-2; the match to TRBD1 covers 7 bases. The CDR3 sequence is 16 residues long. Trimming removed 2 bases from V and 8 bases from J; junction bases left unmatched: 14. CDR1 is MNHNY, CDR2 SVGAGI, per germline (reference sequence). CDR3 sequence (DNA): TGTGCCAGCAGTTACGGTCCCGGGACAGCAGGGAGCGGCTACACCTTC. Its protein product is CASSYGPGTAGSGYTF.

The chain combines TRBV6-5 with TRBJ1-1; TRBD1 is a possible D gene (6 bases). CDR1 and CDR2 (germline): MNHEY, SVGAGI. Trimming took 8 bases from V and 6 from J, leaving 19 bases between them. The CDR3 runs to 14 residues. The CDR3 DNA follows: TGTGCCAGCCTTCGAAGGGGGGGGGTCTCTGAAGCTTTCTTT. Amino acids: CASLRRGGVSEAFF.

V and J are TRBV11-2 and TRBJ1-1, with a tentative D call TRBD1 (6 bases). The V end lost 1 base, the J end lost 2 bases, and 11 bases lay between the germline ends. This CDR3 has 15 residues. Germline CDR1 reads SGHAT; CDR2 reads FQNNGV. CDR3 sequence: CASSLVGGGNTEAFF. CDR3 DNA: TGTGCCAGCAGCTTAGTTGGGGGCGGCAACACTGAAGCTTTCTTT.

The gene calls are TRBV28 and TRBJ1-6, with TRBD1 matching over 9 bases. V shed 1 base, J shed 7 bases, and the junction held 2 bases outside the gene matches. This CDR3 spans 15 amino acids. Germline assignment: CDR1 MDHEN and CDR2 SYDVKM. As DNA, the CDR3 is TGTGCCAGCAGTTTATCTACAGGGGGCAATTCACCCCTCCACTTT. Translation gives CASSLSTGGNSPLHF.

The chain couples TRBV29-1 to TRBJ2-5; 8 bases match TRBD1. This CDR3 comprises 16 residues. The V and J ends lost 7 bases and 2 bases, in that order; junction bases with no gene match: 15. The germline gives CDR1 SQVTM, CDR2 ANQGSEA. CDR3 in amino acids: CSARGGQGQLQETQYF. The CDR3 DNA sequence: TGCAGCGCCCGAGGTGGACAGGGCCAACTTCAAGAGACCCAGTACTTC.

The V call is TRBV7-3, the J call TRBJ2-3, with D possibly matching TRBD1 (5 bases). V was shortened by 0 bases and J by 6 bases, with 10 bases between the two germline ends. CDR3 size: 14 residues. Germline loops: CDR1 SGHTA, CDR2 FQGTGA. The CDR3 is CASSLTRSGDTQYF. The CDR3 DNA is TGTGCCAGCAGCTTAACGAGGTCAGGGGATACGCAGTATTTT.

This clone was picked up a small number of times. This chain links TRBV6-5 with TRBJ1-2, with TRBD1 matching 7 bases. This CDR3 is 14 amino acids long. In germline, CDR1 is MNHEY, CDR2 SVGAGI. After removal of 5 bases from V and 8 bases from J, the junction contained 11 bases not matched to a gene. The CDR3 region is CASSPGTARVGYTF. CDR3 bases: TGTGCCAGCAGTCCCGGGACAGCGAGGGTGGGCTACACCTTC.

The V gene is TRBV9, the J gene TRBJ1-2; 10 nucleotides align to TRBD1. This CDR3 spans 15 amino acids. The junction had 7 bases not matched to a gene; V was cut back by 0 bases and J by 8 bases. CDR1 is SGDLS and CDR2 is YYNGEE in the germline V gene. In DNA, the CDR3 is TGTGCCAGCAGCGTAGGGACAGGGGGTCACATCGGCTACACCTTC. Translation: CASSVGTGGHIGYTF.

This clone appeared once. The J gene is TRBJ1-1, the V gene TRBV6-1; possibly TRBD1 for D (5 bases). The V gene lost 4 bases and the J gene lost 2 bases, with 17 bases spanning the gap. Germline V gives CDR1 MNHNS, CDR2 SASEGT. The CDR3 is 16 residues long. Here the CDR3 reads CASSAGHSGGNTEAFF. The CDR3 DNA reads TGTGCCAGCAGTGCCGGACACTCCGGGGGTAACACTGAAGCTTTCTTT.